The sequence of this TCR beta chain was determined in a study of immune aging and cytomegalovirus after organ transplant (dated by TCRdb to about 2021). Notes on the research overall: All transplant recipients received three-drug immunosuppression with prednisone, tacrolimus, and mycophenolate.

CDR1 MNHEY and CDR2 SMNVEV were looked up in the germline V gene (reference sequence). V loses 3 bases, J loses 7 bases, and the germline ends lie 25 bases apart. CDR3 length: 19 amino acids, cysteine to phenylalanine. This entry keeps only the CDR3 DNA: 57 bases, framed from base 1. About this clonotype: It lacks a known antigen. Nothing much larger sits one base from this clone, and base qualities are not available.

The sample's time point, from its label and the paper: five sample-tagged time points from pre-transplant (day -1) to day 368 post-transplant, pooled. PBMC were thawed and then stimulated for around twelve hours with a CMV IE-1 overlapping peptide library, with no transport inhibitors added. After thawing, cells rested overnight before stimulation in R10 medium with CD28/CD49d costimulation. The IE-1 peptide library was composed of 15-amino-acid peptides with overlaps of 11 amino acids. Samples from each time point were barcoded using BD Single-Cell Multiplexing Kit Sample Tags, then pooled and stained with sorting antibodies plus oligo-conjugated anti-CD45RA. A BD FACSAria III was used to sort CMV-responsive CD8+CD137+ and CD4+CD154+ T cells at 4-way purity. Blood was drawn into EDTA vacutainers and was processed by Ficoll gradient within 1-24 hours. Broad study findings and their caveats: CD57 was not measured in the sequencing data, so a conservative gene-based aging definition was used instead. A larger share of large clones was made up of TEMRA cells, and in the seven largest clones (roughly 2,000 cells) aged and TEMRA cells were gained while TCM cells were lost. Post-transplant increases in aged-phenotype cells were observed regardless of clone size, following viremia and occurring earlier in large clones (days 200-264) than in small clones.

The receptor library was made with single-cell sequencing. The run used an Illumina NovaSeq 6000. For cell capture and library preparation, the team used the BD Rhapsody Targeted mRNA and AbSeq Reagent Kit in a microwell format. The libraries included TCR, sample tags, AbSeq, and targeted mRNA from the Human T-Cell Expression Panel, along with custom TOX and TOX2 primers. Sequencing of the libraries was performed on an Illumina NovaSeq. On the authors' methods: The analysis covered approximately 11,000 cells in total, of which 7076 were CD8 T cells and a few thousand were CD8 T cells with an identifiable TCR CDR3. Raw data were processed with the BD Rhapsody Targeted Analysis Pipeline with V(D)J processing on the Seven Bridges Genomics platform. SeqGeq 1.6.0 was used for quality control, Sample Tag demultiplexing with Lex-BDSMK, clone identification with VDJ Explorer, and Seurat clustering. A clone was considered non-expanded if it made up <1% of CD8 T cells, and considered a clonal expansion if it made up >2.5% of the sample. Using fastp trimming at Q25 and MiXCR clonotype assembly, TCRdb reanalyzed the public sequencing data and kept in-frame beta chains. CDR3 protein sequences are deduplicated, and each keeps its most common genes and DNA. TCRdb, not the original authors, processed these V and J calls. The sample table shows tens of thousands of distinct CDR3 sequences, and approximately 40% are seen once. Less than 30% of the sample goes to the ten largest clones.

This sequence was found in a female donor who had a heart transplant and CMV viremia. Recombination joined TRBV27 with TRBJ1-6, with the D gene not clear enough to name. The material sequenced was CMV peptide-activated CD4+ and CD8+ T cells sorted from blood, taken at five time points, pooled. Taken with the paper, the label for cell subset or site translates to: sorted CD8+CD137+ and CD4+CD154+ T cells after more than 9 h CMV IE-1 peptide stimulation. The CDR3 protein sequence reads: CASSFRFRTPTVGNSPLHF. In nucleotides, the sequence is TGTGCCAGCAGTTTTCGGTTTCGCACGCCCACAGTGGGGAATTCACCCCTCCACTTT.